The rows below give T cell receptor beta chains drawn from one sample of a study of blood T cell repertoires in COVID-19. Libraries were prepared by immunoSEQ multiplex PCR; TCRdb keeps only in-frame clonotypes and omits some of them. This sample has tens of thousands of clones, with more than 75% found just once. Sequencing input: peripheral blood. Source of these receptors: a human donor in a cohort sampled during active COVID-19. The CDR3 runs from the conserved cysteine through the conserved F or W. The order of the fields is D gene, J gene, V gene, clone size, CDR3 DNA, CDR3 protein. D genes are given only for firm matches. The size field is filled for only some rows; it gives once, few, many or a size class.

TRBD2 TRBJ2-3 TRBV7-3 - TGTGCCAGCAGCTTAATGTCGCTAGCGGGAGGGGAGACAGATACGCAGTATTTT CASSLMSLAGGETDTQYF
TRBD1 TRBJ2-7 TRBV7-2 - TGTGCCAGCAGCGGCCGGGACAGTGGAGCCTACGAGCAGTACTTC CASSGRDSGAYEQYF
TRBD2 TRBJ2-5 TRBV10-1 - TGCGCCAGCAGTGAGTCAAGTAGCGGGGGCCAAGAGACCCAGTACTTC CASSESSSGGQETQYF
- TRBJ2-2 TRBV7-2 - TGTGCCAGCAGCTTATTGGGACATCAGAACACCGGGGAGCTGTTTTTT CASSLLGHQNTGELFF
- TRBJ1-3 TRBV7-9 - TGTGCCAGCAGTTCACCGCAGGGGATCACTGGAAACACCATATATTTT CASSSPQGITGNTIYF
- TRBJ2-3 TRBV21-1 - - CASSKALFWGQGNTDTQYF
TRBD2 TRBJ2-2 TRBV19 - TGTGCCAGCCCCGCGGGAGGCGAGAACGGGGAGCTGTTTTTT CASPAGGENGELFF
TRBD2 TRBJ2-1 TRBV5-4 - TGTGCCAGCAGCGACAGAAAGGCTAGCGGTGGGGTAGGGGAGCAGTTCTTC CASSDRKASGGVGEQFF
TRBD2 TRBJ2-3 TRBV3-1/TRBV3-2 - TGTGCCAGCAGCCAAGAAGGACTAGCGGGAGTCGGGGATACGCAGTATTTT CASSQEGLAGVGDTQYF
TRBD2 TRBJ2-5 TRBV9 - TGTGCCAGCAGCGTTTCTAGCGGGGGGCCCTACCAAGAGACCCAGTACTTC CASSVSSGGPYQETQYF
TRBD2 TRBJ2-4 TRBV19 - TGTGCCAGTAGTATCCGGGGGGGCGGAGGTGATAGGACCAAAAACATTCAGTACTTC CASSIRGGGGDRTKNIQYF
TRBD2 TRBJ2-1 TRBV29-1 - TGCAGCGCTACCGGGACTAGCATAAATGAGCAGTTCTTC CSATGTSINEQFF
- TRBJ1-5 TRBV28 - TGTGCCAGCAGTCAGTGGGGAGGGCAGCCCCAGCATTTT CASSQWGGQPQHF
- TRBJ2-5 TRBV29-1 - TGCAGCGTTGAAGCCTCGCGGAACCTCGGGACCCAGTACTTC CSVEASRNLGTQYF
- TRBJ2-2 TRBV2 - TGTGCCATTTCAGGGGCGAACACCGGGGAGCTGTTTTTT CAISGANTGELFF
- TRBJ2-3 TRBV7-9 once TGTGCCAGCAGCTTAACAGAGATCACAGATACGCAGTATTTT CASSLTEITDTQYF
TRBD1 TRBJ1-4 TRBV19 - TGTGCCAGTAGTGCCATGACAGGGGGCGATGAAAAACTGTTTTTT CASSAMTGGDEKLFF
- TRBJ2-3 TRBV9 - TGTGCCAGCAGCGTAGGTCCTAGCAGGGATACGCAGTATTTT CASSVGPSRDTQYF
TRBD1 TRBJ1-6 TRBV27 - TGTGCCAGCACCGGGACAGTCGATAATTCGGCCCTCCACTTT CASTGTVDNSALHF
- TRBJ1-4 TRBV10-2 - TGCGCCAGCAGTGAAGGGACTACAACTAATGAAAAACTGTTTTTT CASSEGTTTNEKLFF
- TRBJ1-2 TRBV28 - TGTGCCAGCAGTTTAGGTCCAGGGGTCGGTGGCTACACCTTC CASSLGPGVGGYTF
TRBD2 TRBJ2-1 TRBV27 - TGTGCCAGCAGTTTCGGACTAGCCTCCTACAATGAGCAGTTCTTC CASSFGLASYNEQFF
TRBD2 TRBJ2-3 TRBV28 - TGTGCCAGCAGTTTTGGGCTGGGACTAGCGGGAGGTGCGCAGTATTTT CASSFGLGLAGGAQYF
- TRBJ2-7 TRBV18 few TGTGCCAGCTCACTCGGGGGAAGCTCCTACGAGCAGTACTTC CASSLGGSSYEQYF
- TRBJ2-2 TRBV12-3/TRBV12-4 - TGTGCCAGCCTTATTGGCCCCCCCGGGGAGCTGTTTTTT CASLIGPPGELFF
TRBD1 TRBJ1-5 TRBV28 - TGTGCCAGCAGTTTAGGGGGACAGGGGTACCAGCCCCAGCATTTT CASSLGGQGYQPQHF
- TRBJ1-1 TRBV14 - TGTGCCAGCAGCCTAAACAATCCGAACACTGAAGCTTTCTTT CASSLNNPNTEAFF
TRBD1 TRBJ2-3 TRBV6-1 - TGTGCCAGCAGTGCCGGGACAGGGCTCACAGATACGCAGTATTTT CASSAGTGLTDTQYF
TRBD2 TRBJ2-7 TRBV3-1/TRBV3-2 - TGTGCCAGCAGCCCAGGAGGACTAGCGGGCCTCTCCTACGAGCAGTACTTC CASSPGGLAGLSYEQYF
TRBD1 TRBJ2-5 TRBV4-3 - TGCGCCAGCAGCCCAGGGGACAGGCGGCAAGAGACCCAGTACTTC CASSPGDRRQETQYF
TRBD1 TRBJ1-5 TRBV6-1 - TGTGCCAGCAGTGAAAGGAGTTACAGGGGGCGACGGGATCAGCCCCAGCATTTT CASSERSYRGRRDQPQHF
TRBD1 TRBJ1-1 TRBV9 - TGTGCCAGCAGCGTAAGACAGGGCACTGAAGCTTTCTTT CASSVRQGTEAFF
- TRBJ2-5 TRBV5-8 - TGTGCCAGCAGCTTGTGGGCAGGGGAAGAGACCCAGTACTTC CASSLWAGEETQYF
TRBD2 TRBJ2-1 TRBV6-5 once TGTGCCAGCGTCCTTAGCGGGAACTACAATGAGCAGTTCTTC CASVLSGNYNEQFF
- TRBJ1-4 TRBV6-5 - TGTGCCAGCAGAGATGGACCGGGGAGTGAAAAACTGTTTTTT CASRDGPGSEKLFF
- TRBJ2-5 TRBV19 - TGTGCCAGTAGTCCTGACGCACTGGGGAGAGAGACCCAGTACTTC CASSPDALGRETQYF
TRBD1 TRBJ1-2 TRBV28 once TGTGCCAGCAGTCCGGGATCGACAGGGGCTGACTATGGCTACACCTTC CASSPGSTGADYGYTF
TRBD1 TRBJ2-7 TRBV18 - TGTGCCAGCTCCTCCGGGACAGTCTACGAGCAGTACTTC CASSSGTVYEQYF
- TRBJ1-5 TRBV13 - TGTGCCAGCAGCTTAGGACCCCGAGGGAGTCAGCCCCAGCATTTT CASSLGPRGSQPQHF
- TRBJ2-5 TRBV27 - TGTGCCAGCAGTTTAGTGGGGGGAGAGACCCAGTACTTC CASSLVGGETQYF
- TRBJ2-5 TRBV6-5 - TGTGCCAGCAGCCCCCGGGACTTACAAGAGACCCAGTACTTC CASSPRDLQETQYF
TRBD2 TRBJ2-1 TRBV7-6 - TGTGCCAGCAGCCATCGGACTAGCGGGAGTAATGAGCAGTTCTTC CASSHRTSGSNEQFF
TRBD2 TRBJ2-2 TRBV7-3 - TGTGCCAGCAGCCCCGGGACTAGCGGGAGGCTCACCGGGGAGCTGTTTTTT CASSPGTSGRLTGELFF
- TRBJ2-5 TRBV29-1 - TGCAGCGCAGAAAGGGGGAAGGAGACCCAGTACTTC CSAERGKETQYF
TRBD2 TRBJ2-1 TRBV7-6 - TGTGCCAGCAGCTCCTCCTGGACTAGCGGGCCCTCCAATGAGCAGTTCTTC CASSSSWTSGPSNEQFF
- TRBJ1-1 TRBV3-1/TRBV3-2 once TGTGCCAGCAGCCAAGATAGAGTCGCTGAAGCTTTCTTT CASSQDRVAEAFF